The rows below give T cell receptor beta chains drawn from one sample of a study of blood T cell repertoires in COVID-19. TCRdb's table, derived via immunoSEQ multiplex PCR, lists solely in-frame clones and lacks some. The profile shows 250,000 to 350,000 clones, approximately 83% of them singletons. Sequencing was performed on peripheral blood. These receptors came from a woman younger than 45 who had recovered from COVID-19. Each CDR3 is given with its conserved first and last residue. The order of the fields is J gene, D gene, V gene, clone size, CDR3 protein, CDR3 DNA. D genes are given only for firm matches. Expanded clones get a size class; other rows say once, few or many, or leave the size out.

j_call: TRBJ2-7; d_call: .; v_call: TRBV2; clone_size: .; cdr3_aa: CASSTLTKLGEQYF; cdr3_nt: TGTGCCAGCAGTACCCTCACGAAACTTGGCGAGCAGTACTTC
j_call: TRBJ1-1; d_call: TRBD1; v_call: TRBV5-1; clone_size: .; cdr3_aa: CASSYGQGYTEAFF; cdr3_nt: TGCGCCAGCAGCTACGGACAGGGATACACTGAAGCTTTCTTT
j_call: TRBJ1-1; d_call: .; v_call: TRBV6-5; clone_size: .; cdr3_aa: CASSYWGGDSEAFF; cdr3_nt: TGTGCCAGCAGTTACTGGGGGGGGGATTCTGAAGCTTTCTTT
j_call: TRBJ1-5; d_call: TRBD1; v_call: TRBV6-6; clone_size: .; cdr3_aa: CASKRDRDNQPQHF; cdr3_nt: TGTGCCAGTAAGAGGGACAGGGATAATCAGCCCCAGCATTTT
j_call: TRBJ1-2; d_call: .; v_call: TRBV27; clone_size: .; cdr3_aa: CASSLAGTSYGYTF; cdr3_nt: TGTGCCAGCAGTTTGGCTGGGACATCCTATGGCTACACCTTC
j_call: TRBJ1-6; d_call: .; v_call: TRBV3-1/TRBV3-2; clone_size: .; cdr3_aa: CASSQLEQVPSPLHF; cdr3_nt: TGTGCCAGCAGCCAACTAGAACAGGTACCTTCACCCCTCCACTTT
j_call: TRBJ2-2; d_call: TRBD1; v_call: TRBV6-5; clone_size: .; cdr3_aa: CASRGTGTTGELFF; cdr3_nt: TGTGCCAGCAGAGGGACAGGGACCACCGGGGAGCTGTTTTTT
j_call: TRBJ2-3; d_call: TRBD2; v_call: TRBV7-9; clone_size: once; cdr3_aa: CASNRMKRGLAGRDTQYF; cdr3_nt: TGTGCCAGCAACCGAATGAAACGGGGACTAGCGGGGCGAGATACGCAGTATTTT
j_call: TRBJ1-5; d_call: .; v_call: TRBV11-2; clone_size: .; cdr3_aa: CASSSQGPQHF; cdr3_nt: TGTGCCAGCAGCTCCCAGGGGCCCCAGCATTTT
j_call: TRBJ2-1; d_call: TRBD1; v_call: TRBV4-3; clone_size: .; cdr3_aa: CASSQDSGQGASEQFF; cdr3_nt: TGCGCCAGCAGCCAAGATTCGGGACAGGGGGCGAGTGAGCAGTTCTTC
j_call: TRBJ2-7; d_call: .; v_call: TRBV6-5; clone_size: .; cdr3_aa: CASSPRSRSEQYF; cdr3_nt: TGTGCCAGCAGTCCCCGCAGTCGGAGCGAGCAGTACTTC
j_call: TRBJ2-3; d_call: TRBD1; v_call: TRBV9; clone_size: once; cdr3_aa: CASSGVTGGPDTQYF; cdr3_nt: TGTGCCAGCAGCGGAGTGACAGGGGGTCCAGATACGCAGTATTTT
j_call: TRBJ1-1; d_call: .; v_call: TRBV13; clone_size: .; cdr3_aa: CASSATGSGDTEAFF; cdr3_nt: TGTGCCAGCAGCGCCACAGGGTCCGGGGACACTGAAGCTTTCTTT
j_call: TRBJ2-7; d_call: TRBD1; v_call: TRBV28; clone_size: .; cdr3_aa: CASSRYTAGTGGYEQYF; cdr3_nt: TGTGCCAGCAGTCGATATACCGCCGGGACAGGGGGCTACGAGCAGTACTTC
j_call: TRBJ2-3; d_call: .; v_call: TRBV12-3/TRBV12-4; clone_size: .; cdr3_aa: CASSLTDTQYF; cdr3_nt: TGTGCCAGCAGTCTAACAGATACGCAGTATTTT
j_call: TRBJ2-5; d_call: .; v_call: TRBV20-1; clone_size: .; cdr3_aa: CSASPYSGEEETQYF; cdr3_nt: TGCAGTGCTAGTCCTTACTCAGGGGAAGAAGAGACCCAGTACTTC
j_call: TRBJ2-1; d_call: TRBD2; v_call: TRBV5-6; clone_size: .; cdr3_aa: CASSASGTSLPPNEQFF; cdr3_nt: TGTGCCAGCAGCGCGTCCGGGACTAGTCTACCCCCGAATGAGCAGTTCTTC
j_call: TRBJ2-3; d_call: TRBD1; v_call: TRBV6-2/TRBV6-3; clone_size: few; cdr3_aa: CASNPETGFSDTQYF; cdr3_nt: TGTGCCAGCAACCCCGAGACAGGGTTTTCGGATACGCAGTATTTT
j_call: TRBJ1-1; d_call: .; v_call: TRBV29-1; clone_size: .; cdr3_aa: CSALHREGGAFF; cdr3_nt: TGCAGCGCCCTCCACAGGGAGGGGGGGGCTTTCTTT
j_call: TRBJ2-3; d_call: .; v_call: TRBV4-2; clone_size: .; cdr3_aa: CASSRDIRDTQYF; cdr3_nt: TGTGCCAGCAGCCGGGACATACGGGATACGCAGTATTTT
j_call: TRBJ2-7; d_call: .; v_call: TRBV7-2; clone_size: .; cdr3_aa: CASRMDSHYEQYF; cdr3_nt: TGTGCCAGCAGAATGGACAGTCACTACGAGCAGTACTTC
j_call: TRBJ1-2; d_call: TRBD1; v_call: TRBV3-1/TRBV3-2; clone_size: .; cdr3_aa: CASSQFRTGGRDNYGYTF; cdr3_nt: TGTGCCAGCAGCCAATTCAGGACAGGGGGCAGGGATAACTATGGCTACACCTTC
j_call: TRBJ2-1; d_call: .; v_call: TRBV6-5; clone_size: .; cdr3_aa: CASRLGGANNEQFF; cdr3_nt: TGTGCCAGCAGGTTGGGAGGAGCGAACAATGAGCAGTTCTTC
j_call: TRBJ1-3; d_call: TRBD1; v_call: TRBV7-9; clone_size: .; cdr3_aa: CASSLGEDRAGNTIYF; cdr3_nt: TGTGCCAGCAGCTTAGGAGAGGACAGGGCTGGAAACACCATATATTTT
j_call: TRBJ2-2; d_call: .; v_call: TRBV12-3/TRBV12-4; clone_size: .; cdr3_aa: CASSHPGTGELFF; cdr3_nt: TGTGCCAGCAGTCATCCAGGGACCGGGGAGCTGTTTTTT
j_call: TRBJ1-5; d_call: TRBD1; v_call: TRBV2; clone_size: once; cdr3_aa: CASSGGQGRNQPQHF; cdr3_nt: TGTGCCAGCAGTGGGGGACAGGGACGCAATCAGCCCCAGCATTTT
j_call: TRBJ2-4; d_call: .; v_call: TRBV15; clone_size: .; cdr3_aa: CATSRERGAAKNIQYF; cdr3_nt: TGTGCCACCAGCAGAGAAAGGGGCGCGGCCAAAAACATTCAGTACTTC
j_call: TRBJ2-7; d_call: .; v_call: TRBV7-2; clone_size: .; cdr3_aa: CASSLMRDSYEQYF; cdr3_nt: TGTGCCAGCAGCTTAATGCGGGACTCCTACGAGCAGTACTTC
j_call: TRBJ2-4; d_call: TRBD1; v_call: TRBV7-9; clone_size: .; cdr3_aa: CASSAHQTGGAKNIQYF; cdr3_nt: TGTGCCAGCAGCGCTCACCAGACAGGGGGTGCCAAAAACATTCAGTACTTC
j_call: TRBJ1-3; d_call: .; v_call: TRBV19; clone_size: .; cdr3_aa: CASSMRISGNTIYF; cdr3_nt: TGTGCCAGTAGTATGCGGATCTCTGGAAACACCATATATTTT
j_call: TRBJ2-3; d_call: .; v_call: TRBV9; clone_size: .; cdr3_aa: CASSVDSNSPTQYF; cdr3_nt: TGTGCCAGCAGCGTCGACAGTAACTCCCCTACGCAGTATTTT
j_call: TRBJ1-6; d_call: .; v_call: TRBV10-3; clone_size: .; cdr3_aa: CAISENGDNSPLHF; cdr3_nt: TGTGCCATCAGTGAGAACGGTGATAATTCACCCCTCCACTTT
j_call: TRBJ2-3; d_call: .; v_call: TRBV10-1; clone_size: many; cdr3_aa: CASTKQGADTQYF; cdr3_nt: TGCGCCAGCACCAAACAGGGCGCAGATACGCAGTATTTT
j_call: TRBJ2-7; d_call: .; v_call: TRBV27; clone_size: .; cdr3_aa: CASSWRDHEQYF; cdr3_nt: TGTGCCAGCTCTTGGAGAGATCACGAGCAGTACTTC
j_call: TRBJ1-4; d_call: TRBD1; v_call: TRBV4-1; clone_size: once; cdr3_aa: CASQDRGKDGEKLFF; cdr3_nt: TGCGCCAGCCAAGACAGGGGCAAGGATGGTGAAAAACTGTTTTTT
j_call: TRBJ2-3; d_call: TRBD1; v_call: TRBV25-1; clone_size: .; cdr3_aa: CASTKEGTGLRDTQYF; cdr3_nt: TGTGCCAGCACTAAGGAGGGGACAGGGTTGAGAGATACGCAGTATTTT
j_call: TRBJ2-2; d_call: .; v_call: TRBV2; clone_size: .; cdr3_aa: CASTIRTGELFF; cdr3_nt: TGTGCCAGCACGATCAGAACCGGGGAGCTGTTTTTT
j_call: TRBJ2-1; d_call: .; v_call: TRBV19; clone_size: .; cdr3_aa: CASTLQGYLGANEQFF; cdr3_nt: TGTGCCAGTACCCTACAGGGCTACCTAGGGGCCAATGAGCAGTTCTTC
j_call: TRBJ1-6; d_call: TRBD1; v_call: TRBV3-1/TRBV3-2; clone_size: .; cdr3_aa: CASSPGQIASPLHF; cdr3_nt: TGTGCCAGCAGCCCGGGACAGATAGCCTCACCCCTCCACTTT
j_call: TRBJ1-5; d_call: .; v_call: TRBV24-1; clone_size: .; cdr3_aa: CATSASVDSPQHF; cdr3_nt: TGTGCCACCAGTGCAAGCGTCGACTCACCCCAGCATTTT
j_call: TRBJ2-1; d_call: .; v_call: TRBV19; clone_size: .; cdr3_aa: CASTSGSSYNEQFF; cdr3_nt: TGTGCCAGTACCAGCGGGTCCTCCTACAATGAGCAGTTCTTC
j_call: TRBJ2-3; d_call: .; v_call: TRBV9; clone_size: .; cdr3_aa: CASSVNRALPTDTQYF; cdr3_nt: TGTGCCAGCAGCGTTAACAGGGCTCTCCCCACAGATACGCAGTATTTT
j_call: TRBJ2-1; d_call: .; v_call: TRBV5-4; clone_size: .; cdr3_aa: CASSVRVGFYNEQFF; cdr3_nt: TGTGCCAGCAGCGTCAGGGTCGGCTTCTACAATGAGCAGTTCTTC
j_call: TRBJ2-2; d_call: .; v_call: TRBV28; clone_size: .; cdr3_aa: CASSFSGELFF; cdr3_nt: TGTGCCAGCAGTTTTTCTGGGGAGCTGTTTTTT
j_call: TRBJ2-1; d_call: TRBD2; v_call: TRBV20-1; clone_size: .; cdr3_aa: CSAGGNNEQFF; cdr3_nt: TGCAGTGCCGGGGGGAACAATGAGCAGTTCTTC
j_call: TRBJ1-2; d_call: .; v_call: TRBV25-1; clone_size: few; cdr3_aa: CASSESPGFGYTF; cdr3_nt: TGTGCCAGCAGTGAATCTCCCGGGTTCGGCTACACCTTC
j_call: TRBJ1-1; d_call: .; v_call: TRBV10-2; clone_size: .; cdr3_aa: CASSESFTPTEAFF; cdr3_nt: TGCGCCAGCAGTGAGTCGTTTACACCCACTGAAGCTTTCTTT
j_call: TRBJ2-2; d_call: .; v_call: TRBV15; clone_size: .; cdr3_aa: CATSRLPTGSNTGELFF; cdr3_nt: TGTGCCACCAGCAGACTTCCGACAGGATCGAACACCGGGGAGCTGTTTTTT
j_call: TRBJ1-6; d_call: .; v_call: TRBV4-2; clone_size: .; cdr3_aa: CASSQIIRDNYNSPLHF; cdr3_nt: TGTGCCAGCAGCCAGATTATTCGGGACAACTATAATTCACCCCTCCACTTT